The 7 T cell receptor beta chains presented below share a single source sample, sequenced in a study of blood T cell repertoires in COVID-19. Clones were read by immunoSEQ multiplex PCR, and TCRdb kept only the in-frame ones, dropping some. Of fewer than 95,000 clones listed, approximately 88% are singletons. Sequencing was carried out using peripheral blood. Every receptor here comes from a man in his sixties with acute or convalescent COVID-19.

This CDR3 is CASSQIGTSGGTDTQYF. In DNA, the CDR3 is TGTGCCAGCTCACAAATCGGGACTAGCGGGGGCACAGATACGCAGTATTTT. V and J are TRBV18 and TRBJ2-3; 13 bases match TRBD2. CDR1 is KGHSH and CDR2 is LQKENI in the germline V gene. With 4 bases clipped from V and 1 base from J, the junction kept 5 bases outside the gene matches. The CDR3 runs to 17 residues.

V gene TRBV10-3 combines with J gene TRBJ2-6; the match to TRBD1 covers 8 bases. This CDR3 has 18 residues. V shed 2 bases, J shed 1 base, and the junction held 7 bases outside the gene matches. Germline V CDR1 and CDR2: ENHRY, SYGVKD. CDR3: CAISETGGDLSGANVLTF. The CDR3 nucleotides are TGTGCCATCAGTGAGACAGGGGGAGATCTTTCTGGGGCCAACGTCCTGACTTTC.

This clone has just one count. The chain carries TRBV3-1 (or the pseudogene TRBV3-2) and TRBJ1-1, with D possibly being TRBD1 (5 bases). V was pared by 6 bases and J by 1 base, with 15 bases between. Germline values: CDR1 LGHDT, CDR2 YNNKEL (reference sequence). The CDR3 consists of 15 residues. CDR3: CASSSWGGKNTEAFF. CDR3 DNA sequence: TGTGCCAGCAGTTCGTGGGGGGGAAAGAACACTGAAGCTTTCTTT.

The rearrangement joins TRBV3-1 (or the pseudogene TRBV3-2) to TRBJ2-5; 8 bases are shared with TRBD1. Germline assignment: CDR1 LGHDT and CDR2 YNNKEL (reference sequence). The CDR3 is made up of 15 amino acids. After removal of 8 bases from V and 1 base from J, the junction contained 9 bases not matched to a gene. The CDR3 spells CASGMPTGAQETQYF. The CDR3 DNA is TGTGCCAGCGGAATGCCGACAGGGGCCCAAGAGACCCAGTACTTC.

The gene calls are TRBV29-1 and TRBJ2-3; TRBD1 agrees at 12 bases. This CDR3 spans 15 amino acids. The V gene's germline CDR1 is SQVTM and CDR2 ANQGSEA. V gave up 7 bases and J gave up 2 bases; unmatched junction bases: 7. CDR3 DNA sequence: TGCAGCGCCGGGGACAGGGGGCGTTTCACAGATACGCAGTATTTT. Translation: CSAGDRGRFTDTQYF.

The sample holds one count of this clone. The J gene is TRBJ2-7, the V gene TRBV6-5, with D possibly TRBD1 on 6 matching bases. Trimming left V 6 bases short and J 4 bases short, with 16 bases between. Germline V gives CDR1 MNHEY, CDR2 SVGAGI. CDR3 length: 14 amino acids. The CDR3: CASSKRQGNYEQYF. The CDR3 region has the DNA TGTGCCAGCAGCAAACGTCAGGGGAATTACGAGCAGTACTTC.

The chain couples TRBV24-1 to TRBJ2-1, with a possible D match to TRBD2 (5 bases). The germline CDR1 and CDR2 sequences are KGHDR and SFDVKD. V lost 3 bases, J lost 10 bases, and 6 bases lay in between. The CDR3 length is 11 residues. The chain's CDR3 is CATSDTGEQFF. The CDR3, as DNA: TGTGCCACCAGTGATACGGGGGAGCAGTTCTTC.